Presented here are 26 T cell receptor beta chains from one specimen sequenced in a study of beta chain features in type 1 diabetes. The study reverse transcribed the entire isolated RNA, so it sequenced expressed TCRB transcripts. Sequencing used immunoSEQ multiplex PCR; TCRdb keeps in-frame clones, though not all of them. The data show 150,000 to 180,000 clones, 8.1% seen once. The sample taken for sequencing was central memory CD4+ T cells from blood. These receptors were taken from a man between 18 and 35 years old in good health.

The CDR3 protein is CASSLKEGQGGSFREAFF. DNA for the CDR3: TGTGCCAGCAGCTTAAAAGAAGGACAGGGGGGATCCTTCCGAGAAGCTTTCTTT. The V and J genes are TRBV11-1 and TRBJ1-1, with 10 bases aligning to TRBD1. Germline assignment: CDR1 SGHAT and CDR2 FQDESV (reference sequence). This CDR3 contains 18 residues. After removal of 2 bases from V and 8 bases from J, the junction contained 17 bases not matched to a gene.

The rearrangement uses TRBV7-2 and TRBJ2-7; 7 nucleotides line up with TRBD1. In germline, CDR1 is SGHTA, CDR2 FQGNSA. This CDR3 is built from 14 residues. V was pared by 9 bases and J by 2 bases, with 10 bases of the junction left unmatched. In nucleotides, the CDR3 is TGTGCCAGTCAACCGACAGGGCCCCCCTACGAGCAGTACTTC. The encoded protein is CASQPTGPPYEQYF.

The rearrangement joins TRBV7-9 to TRBJ2-7; maybe TRBD2 (5 bases). V lost 5 bases and J lost 0, with 17 bases in between. Germline CDR1 and CDR2: SEHNR and FQNEAQ (reference sequence). The CDR3 runs 16 residues. CDR3 bases: TGTGCCAGCAGCCCCCGTGGTAGCGCCGCCTCCTACGAGCAGTACTTC. This translates into CASSPRGSAASYEQYF.

CDR3 bases: TGTGCCAGTAGTCTTGGACAGGGTGTCAACTATGGCTACACCTTC. Amino acid sequence: CASSLGQGVNYGYTF. J is TRBJ1-2 and V is TRBV19, with TRBD1 matching over 8 bases. The ends lost 5 bases at V and 2 bases at J; junction bases unmatched: 7. This CDR3 has 15 amino acids. Germline loops: CDR1 LNHDA, CDR2 SQIVND (reference sequence).

This clone was counted between two and nine times. The chain employs TRBV6-5 and TRBJ2-5, with 9 bases lining up with TRBD1. The DNA end is more similar to TRBJ2-7, so the J call may be wrong. The CDR3 is 13 residues long. Germline values: CDR1 MNHEY, CDR2 SVGAGI. The CDR3 DNA follows: TGTGCCAGCATCCCCGGGACAGGGAACGAGCAGTACTTC. The encoded protein is CASIPGTGNEQYF.

The sample holds a few counts of this clone. This rearrangement joins TRBV27 to TRBJ2-7, with TRBD2 matching 9 bases. The germline V gene encodes CDR1 MNHEY and CDR2 SMNVEV (reference sequence). The length of the CDR3 is 16 residues. V gave up 5 bases and J gave up 5 bases; unmatched junction bases: 13. The CDR3 DNA follows: TGTGCCAGCAGTACACATTCTAGCGGGAATCTCCACGAGCAGTACTTC. Its translation: CASSTHSSGNLHEQYF.

This clone was seen repeatedly, ten times or more. The chain combines TRBV5-1 with TRBJ2-2; 7 bases are shared with TRBD1. Germline V gene sequence: CDR1 SGHRS, CDR2 YFSETQ. This CDR3 has 15 residues. J was trimmed by 0 bases and V by 3 bases; bases with no gene match: 2. CDR3 sequence reads: CASSSQGSNTGELFF. For the CDR3, the DNA is TGCGCCAGCAGCTCACAGGGGTCGAACACCGGGGAGCTGTTTTTT.

This clone has a handful of counts. The chain carries TRBV7-2 and TRBJ2-3, with TRBD2 matching over 12 bases. The V gene end was trimmed by 8 bases and the J gene end by 0 bases; junction bases not matched to a gene: 3. CDR3 length: 15 amino acids. The germline gives CDR1 SGHTA, CDR2 FQGNSA. CDR3 nucleotides: TGTGCCAGCGGGACTAGCGGGTCTAGCACAGATACGCAGTATTTT. Encoded protein: CASGTSGSSTDTQYF.

This clone has a handful of counts. The genes are TRBV10-3 and TRBJ1-4, with TRBD1 as a possible D gene (5 bases). Deletions cut 5 bases from V and 8 bases from J, with 12 bases between. This CDR3 is 13 amino acids long. Germline V CDR1 and CDR2: ENHRY, SYGVKD. The CDR3 DNA follows: TGTGCCATCAGTCTCGGGGGGGACGAAAAACTGTTTTTT. Encoded protein: CAISLGGDEKLFF.

This clone was counted only a few times. V gene TRBV9 combines with J gene TRBJ2-7; 8 bases map to TRBD1. Germline V CDR1 and CDR2: SGDLS, YYNGEE. The CDR3 consists of 15 residues. The junction had 9 bases not matched to a gene; V was cut back by 3 bases and J by 4 bases. The CDR3 DNA reads TGTGCCAGCAGCGCGCAGACAGGGGTCGGTTACGAGCAGTACTTC. Its protein product is CASSAQTGVGYEQYF.

The chain has TRBV9 and TRBJ1-1; D might be TRBD1 (5 bases). The CDR3 consists of 15 residues. Trimming removed 3 bases at V and 1 base at J, with 13 bases between. Germline V lookup: CDR1 SGDLS, CDR2 YYNGEE. The CDR3, as DNA: TGTGCCAGCAGCGAATGGGGGGTGGAGAACACTGAAGCTTTCTTT. It translates to CASSEWGVENTEAFF. The full variable domain, in which reference TRBV9 and TRBJ1-1 provide the parts outside the CDR3, is DSGVTQTPKHLITATGQRVTLRCSPRSGDLSVYWYQQSLDQGLQFLIQYYNGEERAKGNILERFSAQQFPDLHSELNLSSLELGDSALYFCASSEWGVENTEAFFGQGTRLTVV.

This clone was seen at least ten times. This sequence joins TRBV7-3 and TRBJ2-2; perhaps TRBD1 as D (5 bases). Germline loops: CDR1 SGHTA, CDR2 FQGTGA. CDR3 length: 14 residues. V lost 5 bases to trimming and J lost 6 bases, with 13 bases between them. CDR3 region: CASSLGATSGELFF. The CDR3 DNA follows: TGTGCCAGCAGCCTTGGGGCTACCTCCGGGGAGCTGTTTTTT.

This clone was seen repeatedly, ten times or more. The chain carries TRBV7-2 and TRBJ1-2; 7 nucleotides agree with TRBD1. The CDR3 runs 16 residues. CDR1 is SGHTA, CDR2 FQGNSA, per germline. Trimming removed 2 bases from V and 4 bases from J; junction bases left unmatched: 10. The CDR3, as DNA: TGTGCCAGCAGCTTATGGGGGACAGCCTGGCCCTATGGCTACACCTTC. This codes for CASSLWGTAWPYGYTF. Variable domain in full (rest from reference TRBV7-2 and TRBJ1-2): GAGVSQSPSNKVTEKGKDVELRCDPISGHTALYWYRQSLGQGLEFLIYFQGNSAPDKSGLPSDRFSAERTGGSVSTLTIQRTQQEDSAVYLCASSLWGTAWPYGYTFGSGTRLTVV.

This clone appeared a few times. This rearrangement joins TRBV29-1 to TRBJ2-7; 10 bases line up with TRBD1. V shed 7 bases, J shed 5 bases, and the junction held 5 bases outside the gene matches. The CDR3 extends over 12 amino acids. The germline CDR1 and CDR2 sequences are SQVTM and ANQGSEA. CDR3 sequence reads: CSAGQGGDEQYF. CDR3 DNA: TGCAGCGCCGGACAGGGGGGGGACGAGCAGTACTTC.

The chain has TRBV11-2 and TRBJ2-5; 8 bases line up with TRBD1. The CDR3 is 15 amino acids. The germline V gene has CDR1 SGHAT and CDR2 FQNNGV. The trim removed 4 bases at V and 5 bases at J, leaving 9 bases unmatched. The CDR3 DNA sequence: TGTGCCAGCAGCTGGGCGGGACAGGCGGGGGAGACCCAGTACTTC. The encoded protein is CASSWAGQAGETQYF.

This clone was found a few times. The V and J genes are TRBV5-1 and TRBJ1-4, with D maybe TRBD1 (6 bases). Germline loops: CDR1 SGHRS, CDR2 YFSETQ. The CDR3 runs to 16 residues. Trimming took 1 base from V and 2 from J, leaving 12 bases between them. The CDR3 bases are TGCGCCAGCAGCTTGTACGGCGACAGGACTAATGAAAAACTGTTTTTT. Its protein product is CASSLYGDRTNEKLFF.

CDR3 DNA: TGTGCCAGCAGCGTAGCTTACGGCTCCTACGAGCAGTACTTC. Amino acid sequence: CASSVAYGSYEQYF. The V gene is TRBV9, the J gene TRBJ2-7; no clear D gene. CDR1 SGDLS and CDR2 YYNGEE come from the germline V gene. The CDR3 covers 14 residues. V was cut by 0 bases and J by 0 bases, with 7 bases left in between.

This clone was recorded a few times. V gene TRBV6-5 combines with J gene TRBJ1-6; 9 nucleotides line up with TRBD1. The CDR3 spans 16 residues. Germline CDR1 is MNHEY and CDR2 is SVGAGI. V lost 4 bases and J lost 3; bases outside the gene matches: 4. The CDR3 DNA follows: TGTGCCAGCAGTTTCCCGGGACAGGGCTATAATTCACCCCTCCACTTT. It yields the protein CASSFPGQGYNSPLHF.

This clone was picked up a small number of times. The chain links TRBV9 to TRBJ1-3, with a possible D match to TRBD1 (5 bases). There are 17 residues in the CDR3. V dropped 4 bases and J dropped 0 bases, with 17 bases sitting between them. Germline CDR1 reads SGDLS; CDR2 reads YYNGEE. As DNA, the CDR3 is TGTGCCAGCAGCCTCCGATCGACAGTGAGCTCTGGAAACACCATATATTTT. Translation: CASSLRSTVSSGNTIYF.

This clone has just a few counts. The chain links TRBV28 to TRBJ1-1; D gene ambiguous. This CDR3 region has 14 residues. Per the germline V gene, CDR1 is MDHEN and CDR2 is SYDVKM. V was clipped by 4 bases and J by 1 base, with 10 bases between them. For the CDR3, the DNA is TGTGCCAGCAGTTCGGGTGCGGGGAACACTGAAGCTTTCTTT. This gives the protein CASSSGAGNTEAFF.

This chain joins TRBV28 and TRBJ1-5; 8 positions match TRBD1. The CDR3 is 15 amino acids. Germline lookup yields CDR1 MDHEN and CDR2 SYDVKM. The V gene end was trimmed by 4 bases and the J gene end by 6 bases; junction bases not matched to a gene: 8. The CDR3 protein is CASSWGAGGGQPQHF. The CDR3 DNA reads as TGTGCCAGCAGTTGGGGGGCAGGGGGCGGTCAGCCCCAGCATTTT.

This clone came up a few times. The gene calls are TRBV4-2 and TRBJ2-7; tentative D call: TRBD1 (6 bases). The CDR3 covers 18 residues. Germline CDR1 is LGHNA and CDR2 is YNFKEQ. Trimming removed 2 bases from V and 3 bases from J, with 23 bases in between. The CDR3 is CASSQQSSTGPTFYEQYF. DNA of the CDR3: TGTGCCAGCAGCCAACAATCTTCTACAGGGCCCACCTTCTACGAGCAGTACTTC.

Turning to this clone: A clone one base away is much larger, so this may be a read error. The V call is TRBV11-2, the J call TRBJ1-6; 10 nucleotides agree with TRBD1. CDR1 and CDR2 (germline): SGHAT, FQNNGV. The ends lost 5 bases at V and 4 bases at J; junction bases unmatched: 2. The CDR3 is 15 residues long. CDR3 loop: CASSRDRGYNSPLHF. The CDR3 region has the DNA TGTGCCAGCAGCCGGGACAGGGGTTATAATTCACCCCTCCACTTT.

In its sample, this clone was seen a few times. The rearrangement links TRBV11-2 to TRBJ2-5; TRBD2 aligns across 9 bases. Germline V gene lookup returns CDR1 SGHAT and CDR2 FQNNGV. J lost 7 bases, V lost 4 bases, and 10 bases had no gene match. CDR3 length equals 15 residues. The CDR3 DNA follows: TGTGCCAGCAGCTCATCTAGCGGGGTAACGGGGACCCAGTACTTC. Amino acids: CASSSSSGVTGTQYF.

This clone came up many times. The chain carries TRBV23-1 and TRBJ1-5; TRBD1 matches 10 bases. TRBV23-1 is given ORF status, its function remaining uncertain. The CDR3 is made up of 15 amino acids. The junction had 6 bases not matched to a gene; V was cut back by 4 bases and J by 6 bases. In DNA, the CDR3 is TGCGCCAGCAGTCGCCCGGGACAGGGGAGTCAGCCCCAGCATTTT. Amino acid sequence: CASSRPGQGSQPQHF.

Ten or more counts support this clone. V gene TRBV7-2 combines with J gene TRBJ2-1, with 7 bases aligning to TRBD2. The germline V gene encodes CDR1 SGHTA and CDR2 FQGNSA. J gave up 8 bases and V 8 bases, and 9 bases lay outside the gene matches. The length of the CDR3 is 13 residues. The CDR3 protein is CASGTTSPYEQFF. CDR3 DNA sequence: TGTGCCAGCGGGACTACCTCTCCCTATGAGCAGTTCTTC.